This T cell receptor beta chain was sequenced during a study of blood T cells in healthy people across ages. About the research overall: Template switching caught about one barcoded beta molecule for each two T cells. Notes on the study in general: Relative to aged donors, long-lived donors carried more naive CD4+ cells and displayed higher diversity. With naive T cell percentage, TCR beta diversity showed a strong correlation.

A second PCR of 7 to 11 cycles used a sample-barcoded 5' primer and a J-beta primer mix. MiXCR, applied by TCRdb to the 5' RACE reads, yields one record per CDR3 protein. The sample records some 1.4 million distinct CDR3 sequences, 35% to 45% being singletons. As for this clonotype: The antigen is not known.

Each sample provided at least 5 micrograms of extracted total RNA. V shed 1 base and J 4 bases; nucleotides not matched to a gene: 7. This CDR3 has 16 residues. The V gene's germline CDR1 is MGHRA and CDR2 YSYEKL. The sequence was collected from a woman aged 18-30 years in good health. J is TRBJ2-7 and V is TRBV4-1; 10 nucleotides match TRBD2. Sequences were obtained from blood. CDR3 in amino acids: CASSQAGLAGVYEQYF. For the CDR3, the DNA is TGCGCCAGCAGCCAAGCGGGCCTAGCGGGAGTTTACGAGCAGTACTTC.